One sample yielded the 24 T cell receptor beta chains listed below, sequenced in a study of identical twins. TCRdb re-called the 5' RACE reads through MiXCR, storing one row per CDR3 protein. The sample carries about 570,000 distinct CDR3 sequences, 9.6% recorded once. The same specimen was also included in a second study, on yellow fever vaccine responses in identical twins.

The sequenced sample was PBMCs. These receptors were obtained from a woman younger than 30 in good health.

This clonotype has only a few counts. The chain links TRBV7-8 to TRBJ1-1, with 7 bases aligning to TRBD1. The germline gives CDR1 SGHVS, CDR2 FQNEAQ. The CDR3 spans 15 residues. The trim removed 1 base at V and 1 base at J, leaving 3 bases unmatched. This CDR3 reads CASSLGGQWNTEAFF. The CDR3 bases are TGTGCCAGCAGCTTAGGGGGACAGTGGAACACTGAAGCTTTCTTT.

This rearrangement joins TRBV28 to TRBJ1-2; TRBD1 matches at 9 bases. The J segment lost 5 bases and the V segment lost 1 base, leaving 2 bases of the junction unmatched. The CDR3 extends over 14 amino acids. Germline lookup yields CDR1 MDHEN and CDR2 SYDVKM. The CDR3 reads CASSLSGQGYGYTF. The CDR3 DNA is TGTGCCAGCAGTTTATCTGGACAGGGGTATGGCTACACCTTC.

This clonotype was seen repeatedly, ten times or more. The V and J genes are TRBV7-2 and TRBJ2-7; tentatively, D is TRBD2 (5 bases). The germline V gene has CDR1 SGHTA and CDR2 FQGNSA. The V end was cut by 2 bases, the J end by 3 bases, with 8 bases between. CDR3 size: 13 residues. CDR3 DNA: TGTGCCAGCAGCTTAACTAGGAACTACGAGCAGTACTTC. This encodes CASSLTRNYEQYF.

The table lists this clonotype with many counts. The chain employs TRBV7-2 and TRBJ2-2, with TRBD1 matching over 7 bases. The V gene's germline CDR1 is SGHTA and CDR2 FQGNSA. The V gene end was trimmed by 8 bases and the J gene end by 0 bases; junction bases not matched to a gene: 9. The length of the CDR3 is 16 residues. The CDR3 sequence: CASPAGTASNTGELFF. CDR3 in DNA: TGTGCCAGCCCAGCCGGGACAGCTTCGAACACCGGGGAGCTGTTTTTT.

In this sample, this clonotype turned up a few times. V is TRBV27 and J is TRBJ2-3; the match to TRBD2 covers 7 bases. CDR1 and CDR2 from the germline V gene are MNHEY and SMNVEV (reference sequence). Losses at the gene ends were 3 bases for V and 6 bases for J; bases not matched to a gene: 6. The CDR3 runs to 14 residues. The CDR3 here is CASSLGGRRDTQYF. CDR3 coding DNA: TGTGCCAGCAGTTTGGGAGGGAGAAGGGATACGCAGTATTTT.

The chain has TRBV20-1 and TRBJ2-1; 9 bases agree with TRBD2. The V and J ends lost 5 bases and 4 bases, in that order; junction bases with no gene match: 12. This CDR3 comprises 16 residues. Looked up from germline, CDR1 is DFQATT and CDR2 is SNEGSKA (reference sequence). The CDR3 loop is CSAPLGRGGRYNEQFF. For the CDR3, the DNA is TGCAGTGCTCCCCTTGGGCGGGGGGGCCGTTACAATGAGCAGTTCTTC.

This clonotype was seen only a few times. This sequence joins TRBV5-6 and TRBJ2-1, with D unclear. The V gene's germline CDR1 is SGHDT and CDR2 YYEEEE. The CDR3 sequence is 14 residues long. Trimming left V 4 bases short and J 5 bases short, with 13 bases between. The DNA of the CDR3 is TGTGCCAGCAGCCCCCTGAGCAAAAACAATGAGCAGTTCTTC. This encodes CASSPLSKNNEQFF.

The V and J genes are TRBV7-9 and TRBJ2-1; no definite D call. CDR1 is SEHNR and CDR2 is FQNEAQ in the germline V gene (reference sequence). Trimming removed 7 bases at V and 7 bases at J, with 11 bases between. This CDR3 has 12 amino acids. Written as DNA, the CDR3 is TGTGCCAGCAACATGGGTGGGAATGAGCAGTTCTTC. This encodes CASNMGGNEQFF.

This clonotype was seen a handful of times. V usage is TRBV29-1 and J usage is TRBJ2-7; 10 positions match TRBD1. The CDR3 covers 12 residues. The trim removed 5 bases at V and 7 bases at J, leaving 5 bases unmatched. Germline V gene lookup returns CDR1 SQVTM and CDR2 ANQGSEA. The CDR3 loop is CSVPRDRGEQYF. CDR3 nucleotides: TGCAGCGTTCCACGGGACAGGGGTGAGCAGTACTTC.

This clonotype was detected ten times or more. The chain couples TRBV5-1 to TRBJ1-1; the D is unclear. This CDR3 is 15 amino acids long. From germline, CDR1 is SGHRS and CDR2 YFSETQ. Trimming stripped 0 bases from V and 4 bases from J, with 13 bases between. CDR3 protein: CASSLDGYRGTEAFF. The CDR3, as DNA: TGCGCCAGCAGCTTGGATGGTTACAGAGGCACTGAAGCTTTCTTT.

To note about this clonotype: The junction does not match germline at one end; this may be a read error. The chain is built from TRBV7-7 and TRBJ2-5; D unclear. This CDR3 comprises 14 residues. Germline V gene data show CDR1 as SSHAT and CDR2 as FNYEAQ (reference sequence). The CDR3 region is CASSHNRAKTTQYF. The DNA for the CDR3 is TGTGCTAGCAGCCACAACAGAGCCAAGACGACCCAGTACTTC.

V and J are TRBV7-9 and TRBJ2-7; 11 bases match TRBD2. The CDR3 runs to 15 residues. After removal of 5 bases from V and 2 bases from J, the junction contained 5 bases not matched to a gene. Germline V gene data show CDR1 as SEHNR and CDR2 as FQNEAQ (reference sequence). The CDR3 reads CASSPSSGRTYEQYF. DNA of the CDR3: TGTGCCAGCAGCCCCTCTAGCGGGAGGACCTACGAGCAGTACTTC.

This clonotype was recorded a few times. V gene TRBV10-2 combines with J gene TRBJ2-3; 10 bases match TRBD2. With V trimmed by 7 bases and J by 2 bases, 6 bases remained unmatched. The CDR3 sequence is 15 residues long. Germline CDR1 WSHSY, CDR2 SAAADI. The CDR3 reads CASIPSGRYTDTQYF. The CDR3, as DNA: TGCGCCAGCATTCCTAGCGGGAGATACACAGATACGCAGTATTTT.

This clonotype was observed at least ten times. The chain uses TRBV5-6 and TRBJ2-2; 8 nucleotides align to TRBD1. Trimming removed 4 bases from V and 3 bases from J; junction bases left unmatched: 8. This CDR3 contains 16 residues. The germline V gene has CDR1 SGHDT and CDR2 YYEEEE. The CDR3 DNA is TGTGCCAGCAGCCTGGGGACAGGATTGTACACCGGGGAGCTGTTTTTT. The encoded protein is CASSLGTGLYTGELFF. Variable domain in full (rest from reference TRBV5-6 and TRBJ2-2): DAGVTQSPTHLIKTRGQQVTLRCSPKSGHDTVSWYQQALGQGPQFIFQYYEEEERQRGNFPDRFSGHQFPNYSSELNVNALLLGDSALYLCASSLGTGLYTGELFFGEGSRLTVL.

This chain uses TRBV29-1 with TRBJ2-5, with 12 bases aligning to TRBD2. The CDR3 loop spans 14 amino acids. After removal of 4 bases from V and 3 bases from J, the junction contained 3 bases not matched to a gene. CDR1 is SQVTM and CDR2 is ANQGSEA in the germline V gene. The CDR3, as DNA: TGCAGCGTTGTCGGACTAGCGGGGAAAGAGACCCAGTACTTC. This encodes CSVVGLAGKETQYF.

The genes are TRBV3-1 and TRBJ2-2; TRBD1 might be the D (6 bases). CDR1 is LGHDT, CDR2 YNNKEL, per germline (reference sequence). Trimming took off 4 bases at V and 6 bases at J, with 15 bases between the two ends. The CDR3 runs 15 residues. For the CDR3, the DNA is TGTGCCAGCAGCCGTACAGGGTTATCCCCCGGGGAGCTGTTTTTT. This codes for CASSRTGLSPGELFF.

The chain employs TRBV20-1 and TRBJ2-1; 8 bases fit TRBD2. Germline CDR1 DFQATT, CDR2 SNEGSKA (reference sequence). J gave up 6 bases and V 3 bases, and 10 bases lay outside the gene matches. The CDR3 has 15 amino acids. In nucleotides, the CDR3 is TGCAGTGCTAGGGACTCCGGGACTAGAGCCAATGAGCAGTTCTTC. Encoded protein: CSARDSGTRANEQFF.

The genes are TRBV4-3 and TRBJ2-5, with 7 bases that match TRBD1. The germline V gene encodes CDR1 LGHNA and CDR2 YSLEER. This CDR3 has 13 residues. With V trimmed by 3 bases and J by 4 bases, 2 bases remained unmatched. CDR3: CASSQWDRETQYF. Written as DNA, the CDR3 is TGCGCCAGCAGCCAGTGGGACAGAGAGACCCAGTACTTC.

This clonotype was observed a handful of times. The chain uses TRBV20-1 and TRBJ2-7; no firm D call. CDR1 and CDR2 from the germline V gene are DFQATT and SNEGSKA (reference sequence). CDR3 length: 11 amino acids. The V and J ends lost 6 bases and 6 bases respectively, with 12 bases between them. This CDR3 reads CSAQSQREQYF. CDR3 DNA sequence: TGCAGTGCACAGTCCCAGCGCGAGCAGTACTTC.

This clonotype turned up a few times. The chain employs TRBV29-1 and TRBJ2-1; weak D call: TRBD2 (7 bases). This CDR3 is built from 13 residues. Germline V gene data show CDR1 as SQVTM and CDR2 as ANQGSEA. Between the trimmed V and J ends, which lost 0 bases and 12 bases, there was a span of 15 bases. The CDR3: CSVEDLPGGGQFF. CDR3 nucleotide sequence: TGCAGCGTTGAAGACCTCCCGGGGGGCGGGCAGTTCTTC.

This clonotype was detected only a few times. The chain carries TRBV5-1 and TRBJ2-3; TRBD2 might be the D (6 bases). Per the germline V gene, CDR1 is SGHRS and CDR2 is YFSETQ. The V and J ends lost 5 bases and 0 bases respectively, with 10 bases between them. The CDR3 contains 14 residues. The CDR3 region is CASRSGTSTDTQYF. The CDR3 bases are TGCGCCAGCAGGTCCGGGACTAGCACAGATACGCAGTATTTT. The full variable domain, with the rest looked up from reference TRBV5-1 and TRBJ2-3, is KAGVTQTPRYLIKTRGQQVTLSCSPISGHRSVSWYQQTPGQGLQFLFEYFSETQRNKGNFPGRFSGRQFSNSRSEMNVSTLELGDSALYLCASRSGTSTDTQYFGPGTRLTVL.

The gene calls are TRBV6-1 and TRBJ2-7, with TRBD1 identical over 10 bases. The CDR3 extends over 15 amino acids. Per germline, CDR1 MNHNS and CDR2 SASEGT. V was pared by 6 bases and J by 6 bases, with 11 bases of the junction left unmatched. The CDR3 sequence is CASRPPGTGAGEQYF. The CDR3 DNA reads TGTGCCAGCAGACCTCCGGGGACAGGGGCAGGCGAGCAGTACTTC.

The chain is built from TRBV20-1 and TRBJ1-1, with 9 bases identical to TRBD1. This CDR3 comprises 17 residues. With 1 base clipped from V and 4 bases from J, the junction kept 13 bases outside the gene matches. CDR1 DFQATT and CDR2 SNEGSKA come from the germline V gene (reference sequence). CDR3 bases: TGCAGTGCTAGAGCCATTCGGGATAGACAGGGGGGCACTGAAGCTTTCTTT. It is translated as CSARAIRDRQGGTEAFF.

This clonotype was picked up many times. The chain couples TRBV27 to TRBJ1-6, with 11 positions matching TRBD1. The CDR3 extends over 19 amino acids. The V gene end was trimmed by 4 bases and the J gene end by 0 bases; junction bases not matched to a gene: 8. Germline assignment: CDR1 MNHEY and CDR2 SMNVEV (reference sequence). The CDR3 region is CASSSRTGGRGSYNSPLHF. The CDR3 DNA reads TGTGCCAGCAGTTCACGGACAGGGGGCAGGGGCTCCTATAATTCACCCCTCCACTTT.